The clone carrying this T cell receptor (beta chain) appeared a few times. The J segment lost 8 bases and the V segment lost 8 bases, leaving 5 bases of the junction unmatched. Germline V gives CDR1 ENHRY, CDR2 SYGVKD. This CDR3 spans 11 amino acids. Sequenced material consisted of expressed TCRB transcripts (all of the isolated RNA was reverse transcribed). Assay used: immunoSEQ multiplex PCR; TCRdb lists only in-frame clones, some missing. This table holds almost 350,000 clones, around 20% found once. The sample comes from a study of beta chain features in type 1 diabetes. Sample: naive CD4+ T cells from blood. The source of this sequence is a woman younger than 30 in good health. This chain connects TRBV10-3 to TRBJ1-1, with 7 bases lining up with TRBD1. DNA of the CDR3: TGTGCCATCGGTAGACAGGGCGAAGCTTTCTTT. As protein: CAIGRQGEAFF.